This is a list of T cell receptor beta chains from one sample in a study of blood T cell repertoires in COVID-19. The repertoire was sequenced with immunoSEQ multiplex PCR; TCRdb's copy has only in-frame clones and lacks some. The sample has about 200,000 clones, around 90% seen once. Material for sequencing was peripheral blood. The receptor source for this set is a man between 35 and 55 years old with active or convalescent COVID-19. Both conserved end residues are part of each CDR3. Part of the rows lack a size; the others show once, few, many or a class for expanded clones.

J gene | V gene | clone size | CDR3 protein
TRBJ2-3 | TRBV11-3 | NA | CASSLRKGGGPTDTQYF
TRBJ1-1 | TRBV28 | NA | CASTSTSTGYTEAFF
TRBJ1-6 | TRBV6-2/TRBV6-3 | NA | CASSYSTRDIYNSPLHF
TRBJ1-1 | TRBV19 | NA | CASRETGGSTEAFF
TRBJ2-5 | TRBV5-4 | NA | CASSLSRVPGTQYF
TRBJ1-1 | TRBV29-1 | NA | CSARSFAQLEAFF
TRBJ2-5 | TRBV6-4 | NA | CASSDSLAGCQETQYF
TRBJ2-7 | TRBV28 | NA | CASSTTVNYEQYF
TRBJ2-4 | TRBV2 | NA | CASSRTSGGDIPSIQYF
TRBJ1-4 | TRBV4-1 | NA | CASSQGDRASTNEKLFF
TRBJ2-3 | TRBV5-8 | NA | CASNTGQHPDTQYF
TRBJ2-3 | TRBV28 | NA | CASITSGRPDTQYF
TRBJ2-2 | TRBV25-1 | NA | CASRQTNTGELFF
TRBJ1-5 | TRBV6-5 | NA | CASSRDRGVGQPQHF
TRBJ2-6 | TRBV27 | NA | CASGGVRANVLTF
TRBJ1-3 | TRBV19 | NA | CASSIGGGGNTIYF
TRBJ1-2 | TRBV28 | once | CASSLGTVYGYTF
TRBJ2-1 | TRBV7-3 | NA | CASSLSRLNEQFF
TRBJ1-5 | TRBV2 | NA | CASEPGQGARGNQPQHF
TRBJ1-2 | TRBV19 | NA | CASSPPGQGYYGYTF
TRBJ1-5 | TRBV5-4 | NA | CASSLAGGNQPQHF
TRBJ1-2 | TRBV19 | NA | CASSMGSGNYGYTF
TRBJ1-4 | TRBV4-1 | NA | CASSTGGVNEKLFF
TRBJ2-1 | TRBV7-9 | NA | CASSHSGGVDEQFF
TRBJ1-4 | TRBV2 | NA | CATGDRGGNEKLFF
TRBJ2-3 | TRBV7-9 | NA | CASSPLAGADTQYF
TRBJ2-1 | TRBV24-1 | NA | CATRRGTSGEYNEQFF
TRBJ1-5 | TRBV28 | NA | CASSTPTRQVQPQHF
TRBJ2-7 | TRBV6-5 | NA | CASSLTVSYEQYF
TRBJ1-3 | TRBV6-5 | once | CASSRQGAGNTIYF
TRBJ1-1 | TRBV19 | few | CASSVNRLVATEAFF
TRBJ1-4 | TRBV5-1 | NA | CASSSGTGEGRKLFF
TRBJ2-1 | TRBV19 | NA | CASSIRGGSYNEQFF
TRBJ2-7 | TRBV7-2 | few | CASSALGQGSYEQYF
TRBJ1-3 | TRBV6-2/TRBV6-3 | NA | CASSPNRDGNTIYF
TRBJ2-3 | TRBV30 | NA | CAWSRGASTDTQYF
TRBJ2-1 | TRBV4-1 | NA | CASSPPTSGRANEQFF
TRBJ2-3 | TRBV29-1 | NA | CSVPGTGLRTDTQYF
TRBJ2-5 | TRBV14 | NA | CASSLRQGHETQYF
TRBJ2-2 | TRBV13 | NA | CASSLVEANTGELFF
TRBJ2-7 | TRBV5-1 | NA | CASSKGLAGVSDEQYF
TRBJ1-3 | TRBV16 | NA | CASSQSRQGAGNTIYF
TRBJ2-7 | TRBV6-6 | NA | CASRSGTGRGEQYF
TRBJ1-1 | TRBV6-5 | once | CASSYSQNTEAFF
TRBJ2-3 | TRBV2 | NA | CASSERTSGSPTQYF
TRBJ1-4 | TRBV3-1/TRBV3-2 | NA | CASSTRDSPNEKLFF
TRBJ2-7 | TRBV5-4 | NA | CASTSTGTSYEQYF
TRBJ2-7 | TRBV6-5 | NA | CASSYGQVGYEQYF
TRBJ2-7 | TRBV7-9 | NA | CASSRNSIGQGSRGEQYF
TRBJ2-2 | TRBV27 | NA | CASSSSTPTEPNAPNTGELFF
TRBJ1-3 | TRBV6-4 | NA | CASSKNHRGTGNTIYF
TRBJ1-6 | TRBV6-5 | NA | CASRDQGNNSPLHF
TRBJ2-2 | TRBV5-4 | NA | CASSFRGLGELFF